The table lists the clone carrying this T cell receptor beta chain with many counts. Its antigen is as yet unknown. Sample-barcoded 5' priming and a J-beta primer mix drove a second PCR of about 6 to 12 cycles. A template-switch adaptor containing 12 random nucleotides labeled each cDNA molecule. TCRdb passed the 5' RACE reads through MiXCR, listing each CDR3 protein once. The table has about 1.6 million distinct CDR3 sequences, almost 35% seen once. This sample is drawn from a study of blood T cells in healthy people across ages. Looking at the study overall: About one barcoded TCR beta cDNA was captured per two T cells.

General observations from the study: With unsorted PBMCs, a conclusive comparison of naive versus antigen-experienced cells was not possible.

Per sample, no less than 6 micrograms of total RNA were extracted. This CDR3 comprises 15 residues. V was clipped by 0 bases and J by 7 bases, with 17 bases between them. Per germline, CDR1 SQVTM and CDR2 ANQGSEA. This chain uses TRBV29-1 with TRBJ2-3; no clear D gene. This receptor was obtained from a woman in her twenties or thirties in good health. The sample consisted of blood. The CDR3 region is CSVEDGKLTSYTQYF. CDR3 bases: TGCAGCGTTGAAGACGGAAAGCTAACCTCATATACGCAGTATTTT.